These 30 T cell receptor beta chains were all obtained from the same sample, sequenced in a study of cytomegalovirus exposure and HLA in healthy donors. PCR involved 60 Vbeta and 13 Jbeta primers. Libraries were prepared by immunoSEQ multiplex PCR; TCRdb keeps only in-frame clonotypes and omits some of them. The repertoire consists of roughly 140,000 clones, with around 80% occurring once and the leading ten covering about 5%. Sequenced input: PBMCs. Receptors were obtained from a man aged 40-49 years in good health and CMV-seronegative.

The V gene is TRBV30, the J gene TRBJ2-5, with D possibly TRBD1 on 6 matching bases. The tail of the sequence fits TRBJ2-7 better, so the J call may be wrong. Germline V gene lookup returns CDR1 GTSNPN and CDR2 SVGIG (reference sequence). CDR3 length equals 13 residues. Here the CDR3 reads CAWSGDMSYEQYF. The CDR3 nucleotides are TGTGCCTGGAGTGGGGACATGTCCTACGAGCAGTACTTC.

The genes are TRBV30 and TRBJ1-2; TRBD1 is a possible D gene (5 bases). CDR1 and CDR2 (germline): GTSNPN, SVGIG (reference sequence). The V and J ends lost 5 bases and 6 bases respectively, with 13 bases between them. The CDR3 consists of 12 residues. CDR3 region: CAWQWGGDGYTF. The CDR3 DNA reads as TGTGCCTGGCAATGGGGAGGGGATGGCTACACCTTC.

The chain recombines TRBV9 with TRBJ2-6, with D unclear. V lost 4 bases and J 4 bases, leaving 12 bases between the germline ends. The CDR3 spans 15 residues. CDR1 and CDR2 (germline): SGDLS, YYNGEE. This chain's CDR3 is CASSPVLTGANVLTF. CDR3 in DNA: TGTGCCAGCAGCCCCGTACTAACAGGGGCCAACGTCCTGACTTTC.

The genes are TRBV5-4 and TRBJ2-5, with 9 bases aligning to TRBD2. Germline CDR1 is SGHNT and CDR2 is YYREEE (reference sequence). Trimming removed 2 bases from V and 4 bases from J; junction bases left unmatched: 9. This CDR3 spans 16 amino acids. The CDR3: CASSFGTSGPPETQYF. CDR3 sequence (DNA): TGTGCCAGCAGCTTTGGAACTAGCGGGCCCCCAGAGACCCAGTACTTC.

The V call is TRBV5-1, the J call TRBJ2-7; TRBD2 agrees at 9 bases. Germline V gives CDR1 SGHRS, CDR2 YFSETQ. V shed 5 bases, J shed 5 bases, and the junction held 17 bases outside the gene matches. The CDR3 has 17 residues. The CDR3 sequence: CASSPTVVPGLAHEQYF. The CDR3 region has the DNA TGCGCCAGCAGTCCTACCGTGGTCCCGGGACTAGCCCACGAGCAGTACTTC.

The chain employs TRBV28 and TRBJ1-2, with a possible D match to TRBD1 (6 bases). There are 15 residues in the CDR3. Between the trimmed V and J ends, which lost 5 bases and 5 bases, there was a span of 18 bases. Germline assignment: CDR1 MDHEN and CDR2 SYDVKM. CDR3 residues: CASSSVWTDLYGYTF. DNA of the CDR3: TGTGCCAGCAGTAGCGTATGGACAGACCTTTATGGCTACACCTTC.

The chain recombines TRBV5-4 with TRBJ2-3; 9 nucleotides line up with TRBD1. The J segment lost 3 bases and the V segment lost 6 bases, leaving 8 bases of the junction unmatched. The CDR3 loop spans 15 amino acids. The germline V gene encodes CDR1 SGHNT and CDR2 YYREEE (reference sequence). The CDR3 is CASKPGQGVTDTQYF. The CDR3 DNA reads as TGTGCCAGCAAACCGGGACAGGGTGTTACAGATACGCAGTATTTT.

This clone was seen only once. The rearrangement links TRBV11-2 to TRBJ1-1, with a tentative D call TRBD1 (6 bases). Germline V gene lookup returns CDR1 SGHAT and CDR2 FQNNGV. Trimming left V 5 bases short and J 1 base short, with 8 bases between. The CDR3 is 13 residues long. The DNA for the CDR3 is TGTGCCAGCAGCCGGACAGAGAACACTGAAGCTTTCTTT. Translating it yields CASSRTENTEAFF.

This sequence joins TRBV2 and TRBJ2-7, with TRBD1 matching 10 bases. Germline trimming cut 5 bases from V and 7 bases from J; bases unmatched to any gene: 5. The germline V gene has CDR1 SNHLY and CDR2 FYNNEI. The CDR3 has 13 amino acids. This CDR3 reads CASSKDRGGEQYF. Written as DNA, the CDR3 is TGTGCCAGCAGTAAGGACAGGGGGGGAGAGCAGTACTTC.

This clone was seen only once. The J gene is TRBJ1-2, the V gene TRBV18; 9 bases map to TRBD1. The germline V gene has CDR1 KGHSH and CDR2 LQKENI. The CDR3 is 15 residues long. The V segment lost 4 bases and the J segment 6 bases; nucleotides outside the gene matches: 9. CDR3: CASSRLRDREHGYTF. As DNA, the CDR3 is TGTGCCAGCTCACGCCTACGGGACAGGGAACATGGCTACACCTTC.

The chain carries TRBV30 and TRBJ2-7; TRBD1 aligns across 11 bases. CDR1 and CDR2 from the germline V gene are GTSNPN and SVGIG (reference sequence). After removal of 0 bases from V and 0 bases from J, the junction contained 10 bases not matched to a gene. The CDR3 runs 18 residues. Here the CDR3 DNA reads TGTGCCTGGAGTGTCCCGGGACAGGGGGTTCAGAGCTCCTACGAGCAGTACTTC. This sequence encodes CAWSVPGQGVQSSYEQYF.

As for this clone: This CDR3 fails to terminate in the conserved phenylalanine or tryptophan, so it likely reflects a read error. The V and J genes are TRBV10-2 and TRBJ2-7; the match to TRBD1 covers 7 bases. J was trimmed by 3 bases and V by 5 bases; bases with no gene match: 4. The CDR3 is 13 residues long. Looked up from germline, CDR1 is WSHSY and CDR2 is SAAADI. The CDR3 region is CASSKGQYYEQYL. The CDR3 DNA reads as TGCGCCAGCAGTAAGGGACAGTACTACGAGCAGTACCTC.

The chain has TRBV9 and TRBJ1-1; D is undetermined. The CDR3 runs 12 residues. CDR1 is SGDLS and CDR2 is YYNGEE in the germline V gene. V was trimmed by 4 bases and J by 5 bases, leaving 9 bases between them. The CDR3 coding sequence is TGTGCCAGCAGCCCCTTGGCAACTGAAGCTTTCTTT. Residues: CASSPLATEAFF. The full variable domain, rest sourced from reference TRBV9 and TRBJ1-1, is DSGVTQTPKHLITATGQRVTLRCSPRSGDLSVYWYQQSLDQGLQFLIQYYNGEERAKGNILERFSAQQFPDLHSELNLSSLELGDSALYFCASSPLATEAFFGQGTRLTVV.

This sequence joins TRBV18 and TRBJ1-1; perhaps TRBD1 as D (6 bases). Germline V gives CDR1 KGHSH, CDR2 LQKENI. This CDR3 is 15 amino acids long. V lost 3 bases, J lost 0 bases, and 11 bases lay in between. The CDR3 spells CASSPRGSMNTEAFF. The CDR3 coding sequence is TGTGCCAGCTCACCTAGGGGGTCTATGAACACTGAAGCTTTCTTT.

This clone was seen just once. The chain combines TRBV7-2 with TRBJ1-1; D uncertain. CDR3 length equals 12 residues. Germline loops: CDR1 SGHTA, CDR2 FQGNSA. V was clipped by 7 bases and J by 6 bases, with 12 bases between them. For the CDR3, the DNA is TGTGCCAGCACTGTGAGGTGGGCTGAAGCTTTCTTT. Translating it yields CASTVRWAEAFF.

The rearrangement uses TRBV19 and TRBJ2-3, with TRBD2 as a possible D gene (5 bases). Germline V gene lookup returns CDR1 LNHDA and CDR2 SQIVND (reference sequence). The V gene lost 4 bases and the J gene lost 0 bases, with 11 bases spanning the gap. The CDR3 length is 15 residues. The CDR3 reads CASSRMQRSTDTQYF. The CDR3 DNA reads TGTGCCAGTAGTAGGATGCAGCGGAGCACAGATACGCAGTATTTT.

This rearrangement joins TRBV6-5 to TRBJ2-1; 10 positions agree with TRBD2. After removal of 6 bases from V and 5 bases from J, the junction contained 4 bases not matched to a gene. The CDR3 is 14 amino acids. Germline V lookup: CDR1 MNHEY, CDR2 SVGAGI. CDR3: CASRKAGGDNEQFF. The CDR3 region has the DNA TGTGCCAGCAGGAAAGCGGGGGGGGACAATGAGCAGTTCTTC.

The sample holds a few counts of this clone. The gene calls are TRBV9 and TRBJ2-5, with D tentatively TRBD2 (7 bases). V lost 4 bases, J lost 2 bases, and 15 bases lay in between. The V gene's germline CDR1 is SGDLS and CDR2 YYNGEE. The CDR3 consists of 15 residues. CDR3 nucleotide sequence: TGTGCCAGCAGCCTGGGGGGGGCCATTCAAGAGACCCAGTACTTC. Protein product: CASSLGGAIQETQYF. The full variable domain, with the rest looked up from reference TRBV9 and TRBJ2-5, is DSGVTQTPKHLITATGQRVTLRCSPRSGDLSVYWYQQSLDQGLQFLIQYYNGEERAKGNILERFSAQQFPDLHSELNLSSLELGDSALYFCASSLGGAIQETQYFGPGTRLLVL.

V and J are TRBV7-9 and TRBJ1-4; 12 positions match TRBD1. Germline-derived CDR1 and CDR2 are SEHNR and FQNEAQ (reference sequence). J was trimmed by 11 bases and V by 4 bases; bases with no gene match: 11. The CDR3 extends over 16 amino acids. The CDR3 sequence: CASSYGAGTGGEKLFF. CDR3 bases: TGTGCCAGCAGCTACGGCGCCGGGACAGGGGGCGAGAAACTGTTTTTT.

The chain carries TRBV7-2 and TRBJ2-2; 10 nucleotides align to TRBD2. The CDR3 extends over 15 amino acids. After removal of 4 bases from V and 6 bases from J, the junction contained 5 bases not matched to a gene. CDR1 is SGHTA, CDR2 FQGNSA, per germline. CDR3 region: CASSSQRGGSGELFF. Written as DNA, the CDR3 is TGTGCCAGCAGCTCTCAGCGGGGGGGCTCCGGGGAGCTGTTTTTT.

In DNA, the CDR3 is TGCGCCAGCAGCCAAGCCCACCCTACCTACGAGCAGTACTTC. It is translated as CASSQAHPTYEQYF. The chain has TRBV4-3 and TRBJ2-7; D is undetermined. CDR1 is LGHNA, CDR2 YSLEER, per germline. CDR3 size: 14 residues. V lost 1 base and J lost 2, with 9 bases in between.

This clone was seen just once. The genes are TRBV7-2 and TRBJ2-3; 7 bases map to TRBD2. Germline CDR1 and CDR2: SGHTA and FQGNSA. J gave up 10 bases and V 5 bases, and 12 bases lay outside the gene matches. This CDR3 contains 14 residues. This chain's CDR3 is CASSPRPYTSAQYF. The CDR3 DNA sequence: TGTGCCAGCAGCCCCAGACCCTATACTAGCGCGCAGTATTTT.

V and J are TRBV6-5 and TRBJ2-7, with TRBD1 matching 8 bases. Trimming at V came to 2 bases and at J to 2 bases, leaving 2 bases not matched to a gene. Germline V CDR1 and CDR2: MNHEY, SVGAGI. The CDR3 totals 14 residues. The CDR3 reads CASSYGQGAYEQYF. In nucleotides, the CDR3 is TGTGCCAGCAGTTACGGACAGGGCGCCTACGAGCAGTACTTC.

As DNA, the CDR3 is TGTGCCAGCAAGGGACAGTCCATACGTGATTCACCCCTCCACTTT. The encoded protein is CASKGQSIRDSPLHF. The chain has TRBV2 and TRBJ1-6; 7 positions match TRBD1. The junction had 11 bases not matched to a gene; V was cut back by 7 bases and J by 8 bases. Germline V lookup: CDR1 SNHLY, CDR2 FYNNEI. CDR3 length equals 15 residues. The full variable domain, its missing parts supplied by reference TRBV2 and TRBJ1-6, is EPEVTQTPSHQVTQMGQEVILRCVPISNHLYFYWYRQILGQKVEFLVSFYNNEISEKSEIFDDQFSVERPDGSNFTLKIRSTKLEDSAMYFCASKGQSIRDSPLHFGNGTRLTVT.

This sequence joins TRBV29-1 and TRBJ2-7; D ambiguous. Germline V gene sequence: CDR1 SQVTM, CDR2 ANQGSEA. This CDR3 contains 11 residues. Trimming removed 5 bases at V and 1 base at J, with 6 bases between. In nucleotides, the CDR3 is TGCAGCGTTCAACAGTCCTACGAGCAGTACTTC. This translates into CSVQQSYEQYF.

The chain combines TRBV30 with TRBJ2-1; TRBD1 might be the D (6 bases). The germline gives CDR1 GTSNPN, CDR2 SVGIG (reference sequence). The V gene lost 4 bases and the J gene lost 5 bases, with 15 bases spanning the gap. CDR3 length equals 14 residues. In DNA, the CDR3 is TGTGCCTGGAATATGGGGGCAGGACACAATGAGCAGTTCTTC. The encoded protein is CAWNMGAGHNEQFF.

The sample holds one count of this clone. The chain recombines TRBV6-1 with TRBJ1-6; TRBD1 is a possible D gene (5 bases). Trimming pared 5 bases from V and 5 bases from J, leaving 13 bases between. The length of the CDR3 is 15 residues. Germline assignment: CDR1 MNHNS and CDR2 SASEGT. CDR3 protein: CASSPGRTNNSPLHF. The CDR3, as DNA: TGTGCCAGCAGTCCGGGACGGACTAATAATTCACCCCTCCACTTT.

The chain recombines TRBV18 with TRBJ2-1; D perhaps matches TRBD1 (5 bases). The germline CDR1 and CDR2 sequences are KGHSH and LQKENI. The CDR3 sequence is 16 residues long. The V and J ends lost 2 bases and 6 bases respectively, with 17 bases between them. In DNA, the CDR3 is TGTGCCAGCTCACCAGGTCAGGGTCGTTTCGGCAATGAGCAGTTCTTC. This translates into CASSPGQGRFGNEQFF. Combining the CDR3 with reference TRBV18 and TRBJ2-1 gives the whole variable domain NAGVMQNPRHLVRRRGQEARLRCSPMKGHSHVYWYRQLPEEGLKFMVYLQKENIIDESGMPKERFSAEFPKEGPSILRIQQVVRGDSAAYFCASSPGQGRFGNEQFFGPGTRLTVL.

The CDR3 loop is CASSLQRYSGNTIYF. The CDR3 nucleotides read TGTGCCAGCAGCTTGCAGCGTTACTCTGGAAACACCATATATTTT. The chain combines TRBV5-8 with TRBJ1-3; D gene ambiguous. CDR1 SGHTS and CDR2 YDEGEE come from the germline V gene. This CDR3 is built from 15 residues. Trimming cost V 1 base and J 0 bases, with 8 bases left between them.

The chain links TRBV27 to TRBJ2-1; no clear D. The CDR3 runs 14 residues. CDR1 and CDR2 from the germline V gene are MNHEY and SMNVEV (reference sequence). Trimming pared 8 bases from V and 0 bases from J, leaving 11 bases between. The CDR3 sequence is CASRKASSYNEQFF. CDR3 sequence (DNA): TGTGCCAGCCGAAAAGCTAGCTCCTACAATGAGCAGTTCTTC.